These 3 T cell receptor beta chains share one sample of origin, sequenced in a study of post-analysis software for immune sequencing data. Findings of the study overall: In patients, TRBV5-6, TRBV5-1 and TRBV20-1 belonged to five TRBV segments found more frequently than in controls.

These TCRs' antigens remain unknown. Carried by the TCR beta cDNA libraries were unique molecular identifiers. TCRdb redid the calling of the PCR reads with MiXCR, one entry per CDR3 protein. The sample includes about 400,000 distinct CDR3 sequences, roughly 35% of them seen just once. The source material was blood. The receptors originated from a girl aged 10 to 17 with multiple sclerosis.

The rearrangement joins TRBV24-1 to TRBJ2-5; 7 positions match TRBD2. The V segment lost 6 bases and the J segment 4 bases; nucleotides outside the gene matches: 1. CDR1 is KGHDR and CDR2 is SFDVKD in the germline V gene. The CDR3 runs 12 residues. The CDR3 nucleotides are TGTGCCACCAGTCGGGAGGCAGAGACCCAGTACTTC. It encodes CATSREAETQYF.

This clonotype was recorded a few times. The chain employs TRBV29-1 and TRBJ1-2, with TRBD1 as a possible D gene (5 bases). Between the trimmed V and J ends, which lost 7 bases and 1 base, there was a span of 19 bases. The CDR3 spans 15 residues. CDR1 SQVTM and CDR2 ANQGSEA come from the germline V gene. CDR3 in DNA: TGCAGCGCGACGGCAGGGTATAGGAGTAACTATGGCTACACCTTC. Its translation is CSATAGYRSNYGYTF.

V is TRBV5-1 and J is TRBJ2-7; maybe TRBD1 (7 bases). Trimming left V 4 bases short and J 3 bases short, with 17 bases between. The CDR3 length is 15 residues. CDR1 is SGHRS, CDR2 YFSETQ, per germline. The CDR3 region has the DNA TGCGCCAGCAGCGCCGGCGGGACAGTTTACTACGAGCAGTACTTC. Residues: CASSAGGTVYYEQYF.